These T cell receptor beta chains were read from a single sample in a study of cytomegalovirus exposure and HLA in healthy donors. Clones were read by immunoSEQ multiplex PCR, and TCRdb kept only the in-frame ones, dropping some. The data contain more than 110,000 clones, roughly 83% of them singletons. Sequences were obtained from PBMCs. Every receptor here comes from a female donor in good health and CMV-seronegative. CDR3s include the opening cysteine and the closing phenylalanine or tryptophan. The D gene is left open where the match is weak. The size of a clone is reported for some rows only, either as once, few or many, or as a class for expanded clones.

clone_size d_call j_call v_call cdr3_aa cdr3_nt
once TRBD1 TRBJ1-5 TRBV7-9 CASSLGGQGANQPQHF TGTGCCAGCAGCTTAGGGGGACAGGGGGCCAATCAGCCCCAGCATTTT
- - TRBJ1-1 TRBV18 CASSPRQNTEAFF TGTGCCAGCTCACCCCGACAGAACACTGAAGCTTTCTTT
- - TRBJ2-1 TRBV7-3 CASSLPQGSYNEQFF TGTGCCAGCAGCTTACCACAGGGCTCGTACAATGAGCAGTTCTTC
- - TRBJ1-3 TRBV4-3 CASSQDRVAGNTIYF TGCGCCAGCAGCCAAGACAGGGTGGCTGGAAACACCATATATTTT
- TRBD1 TRBJ1-2 TRBV5-6 CASSKRTGPDGYTF TGTGCCAGCAGCAAAAGGACAGGGCCCGATGGCTACACCTTC
- - TRBJ2-1 TRBV4-1 CASSQGRAAEQFF TGCGCCAGCAGCCAAGGGAGAGCTGCTGAGCAGTTCTTC
once TRBD2 TRBJ2-3 TRBV28 CASSLTSGGAHTQYF TGTGCCAGCAGTTTAACTAGCGGGGGGGCACATACGCAGTATTTT
once TRBD2 TRBJ2-3 TRBV4-1 CASSPRGLAGGRGTDTQYF TGCGCCAGCAGCCCGAGGGGACTAGCGGGAGGGAGAGGGACAGATACGCAGTATTTT
- - TRBJ1-3 TRBV18 CASSPGGTGNTIYF TGTGCCAGCTCACCGGGGGGAACTGGAAACACCATATATTTT
- - TRBJ2-3 TRBV27 CASKGGLPDTQYF TGTGCCAGCAAAGGTGGGCTCCCAGATACGCAGTATTTT
- - TRBJ2-7 TRBV7-9 CASCSGPYYEQYF TGTGCCAGCTGCTCCGGTCCTTACTACGAGCAGTACTTC
- - TRBJ2-2 TRBV4-1 CASSQGALAVGTGELFF TGCGCCAGCAGCCAAGGGGCACTAGCCGTTGGCACCGGGGAGCTGTTTTTT
once TRBD2 TRBJ2-3 TRBV9 CASSGQLAGGAQYF TGTGCCAGCAGCGGGCAACTAGCGGGAGGGGCGCAGTATTTT
- - TRBJ1-4 TRBV5-1 CASSFPGGGSNEKLFF TGCGCCAGCAGCTTCCCCGGGGGAGGATCTAATGAAAAACTGTTTTTT
- - TRBJ2-2 TRBV6-4 CASSLQGSNGELFF TGTGCCAGCAGCTTACAGGGTTCGAACGGGGAGCTGTTTTTT
- TRBD1 TRBJ2-7 TRBV14 CASSLNPGQGIYEQYF TGTGCCAGCAGCCTCAACCCGGGACAGGGAATCTACGAGCAGTACTTC
- TRBD2 TRBJ2-2 TRBV6-5 CASSYTTSGSDGELFF TGTGCCAGCAGTTATACGACTAGCGGGTCTGACGGGGAGCTGTTTTTT
- TRBD1 TRBJ1-4 TRBV29-1 CSGARTGEVEKLFF TGCAGCGGCGCTCGGACAGGGGAAGTTGAAAAACTGTTTTTT
- TRBD1 TRBJ1-4 TRBV7-2 CASSSSRDRNEKLFF TGTGCCAGCAGCTCCTCCCGGGACAGGAATGAAAAACTGTTTTTT
few - TRBJ1-1 TRBV19 CASRYQGTEAFF TGTGCCAGTAGATATCAGGGAACTGAAGCTTTCTTT
- - TRBJ2-3 TRBV2 CASSEGTRGDTQYF TGTGCCAGCAGTGAAGGGACTCGCGGGGATACGCAGTATTTT
few TRBD2 TRBJ2-1 TRBV7-9 CASSRGSGGPRNEQFF TGTGCCAGCAGCCGGGGTAGCGGGGGCCCCAGGAATGAGCAGTTCTTC
- TRBD1 TRBJ2-7 TRBV7-9 CASSQTGEAYEQYF TGTGCCAGCAGCCAGACAGGGGAGGCCTACGAGCAGTACTTC
- - TRBJ1-2 TRBV30 CAWRSQGRANYGYTF TGTGCCTGGAGATCCCAGGGGCGAGCTAACTATGGCTACACCTTC
- TRBD1 TRBJ1-4 TRBV30 CACLLTQGGNEKLFF TGTGCCTGCCTTCTCACACAGGGGGGTAATGAAAAACTGTTTTTT
- TRBD2 TRBJ2-1 TRBV18 CASSRNGGAEQFF TGTGCCAGCTCACGTAACGGGGGGGCTGAGCAGTTCTTC
- TRBD2 TRBJ2-7 TRBV9 CASSVQLAGVGEQYF TGTGCCAGCAGCGTACAACTAGCGGGAGTGGGAGAGCAGTACTTC
- TRBD2 TRBJ2-5 TRBV7-2 CASSLVPGTSGRTQYF TGTGCCAGCAGCTTAGTCCCTGGGACTAGCGGTCGGACCCAGTACTTC
- TRBD2 TRBJ2-3 TRBV7-7 CATRRVNSGMSTDTQYF TGTGCTACCAGGAGGGTAAATAGCGGGATGAGTACAGATACGCAGTATTTT
- - TRBJ1-1 TRBV27 CASSLSSGGGWGTEAFF TGTGCCAGCAGTTTATCGTCGGGGGGCGGGTGGGGCACTGAAGCTTTCTTT
- - TRBJ1-1 TRBV2 CASSHTGNTEAFF TGTGCCAGCAGCCATACAGGGAACACTGAAGCTTTCTTT
- TRBD1 TRBJ2-7 TRBV29-1 CSVELDRQGFEQYF TGCAGCGTTGAGCTGGACAGGCAGGGCTTCGAGCAGTACTTC
- - TRBJ2-7 TRBV12-2 CASRLGGVFSYEQYF TGTGCAAGTCGCTTGGGAGGGGTATTCTCCTACGAGCAGTACTTC
- - TRBJ2-1 TRBV30 CASFRGTSSYNEQFF TGTGCCTCCTTTAGAGGCACAAGCTCCTACAATGAGCAGTTCTTC
- TRBD1 TRBJ1-1 TRBV10-3 CAIGQGMNTEAFF TGTGCCATCGGACAGGGCATGAACACTGAAGCTTTCTTT
- TRBD1 TRBJ1-1 TRBV7-2 CASRRRGDTEAFF TGTGCCAGCAGGCGCAGGGGGGACACTGAAGCTTTCTTT
few TRBD1 TRBJ1-6 TRBV2 CASSDWGTVSDNSPLHF TGTGCCAGCAGTGATTGGGGGACAGTTAGCGATAATTCACCCCTCCACTTT
- TRBD2 TRBJ2-3 TRBV5-4 CASSPTSGGADTQYF TGTGCCAGCAGCCCGACTAGCGGGGGAGCAGATACGCAGTATTTT
- - TRBJ1-2 TRBV7-9 CASSLDTGNYGYTF TGTGCCAGCAGCTTAGATACCGGGAACTATGGCTACACCTTC
many - TRBJ2-3 TRBV9 CASSVSGMTDTQYF TGTGCCAGCAGCGTATCAGGGATGACAGATACGCAGTATTTT
- - TRBJ1-6 TRBV7-9 CASSFGNSPLHF TGTGCCAGCAGCTTCGGGAATTCACCCCTCCACTTT
- TRBD1 TRBJ1-1 TRBV2 CASRDRGHTEAFF TGTGCCAGCAGGGACAGGGGGCACACTGAAGCTTTCTTT
- TRBD2 TRBJ2-2 TRBV5-4 CASSREAGAGELFF TGTGCCAGCAGCCGGGAAGCGGGGGCCGGGGAGCTGTTTTTT
- - TRBJ2-2 TRBV6-1 CASSPHSSTGELFF TGTGCCAGCAGCCCGCACTCTAGCACCGGGGAGCTGTTTTTT
- TRBD2 TRBJ2-3 TRBV7-9 CASSSGLAEVTDTQYF TGTGCCAGCAGCTCGGGACTAGCGGAGGTCACAGATACGCAGTATTTT
few TRBD1 TRBJ1-1 TRBV7-6 CASSLTGTEMNTEAFF TGTGCCAGCAGCTTAACCGGGACAGAAATGAACACTGAAGCTTTCTTT
- - TRBJ1-1 TRBV7-2 CASSHDTNTEAFF TGTGCCAGCAGCCATGACACGAACACTGAAGCTTTCTTT
- TRBD1 TRBJ2-1 TRBV10-3 CAIMGTGGLYNEQFF TGTGCCATCATGGGGACAGGGGGTCTCTACAATGAGCAGTTCTTC
- TRBD2 TRBJ2-7 TRBV10-2 CASRLAGVVAYEQYF TGCGCCAGCAGACTAGCGGGAGTAGTAGCCTACGAGCAGTACTTC
- - TRBJ2-7 TRBV5-6 CASSFSRARSYEQYF TGTGCCAGCAGCTTCTCGAGGGCGAGGTCCTACGAGCAGTACTTC
- - TRBJ2-3 TRBV27 CASTDGGDTQYF TGTGCCAGCACGGATGGGGGGGATACGCAGTATTTT
- TRBD2 TRBJ2-5 TRBV15 CATGTSGKGGQETQYF TGTGCCACGGGGACTAGCGGGAAAGGGGGCCAAGAGACCCAGTACTTC
few - TRBJ1-1 TRBV19 CASSIHGGGAEAFF TGTGCCAGTAGTATCCACGGCGGGGGGGCTGAAGCTTTCTTT